This T cell receptor (beta chain) was captured in a study of T cell responses to AZD1222 COVID-19 vaccine. The V gene lost 7 bases and the J gene lost 8 bases, with 14 bases spanning the gap. The CDR3 spans 13 residues. The germline V gene has CDR1 MNHEY and CDR2 SVGAGI. Generated by immunoSEQ multiplex PCR, the TCRdb table keeps only in-frame clones and is missing some. The sample contains some 130,000 clones, around nine tenths of which appear only once. This specimen was peripheral blood, taken on day 0 of AZD1222 vaccination. This chain links TRBV6-5 with TRBJ1-4, with D maybe TRBD1 (5 bases). The sequence came from an adult in good health. The CDR3 coding sequence is TGTGCCAGCAAGCGGCACCGGGGGGAAAAACTGTTTTTT. It yields the protein CASKRHRGEKLFF.